These T cell receptor beta chains were read from a single sample in a study of blood T cell repertoires in COVID-19. Assay: immunoSEQ multiplex PCR; the TCRdb copy retains only in-frame clones and omits some. The sample lists 90,000 to 120,000 clones; about four fifths were seen once. Material: peripheral blood. Receptor source: a man between 65 and 80 years old with acute or convalescent COVID-19. CDR3s include the opening cysteine and the closing phenylalanine or tryptophan. Each record gives: clone size, J gene, V gene, D gene, CDR3 DNA, CDR3 protein. A D gene is named only where the DNA matches it firmly. Where a row states a size, it is once, few, many or the class of an expanded clone; other rows omit it.

>.|TRBJ1-5|TRBV10-2|TRBD1
TGCGCCAGCAGTGAGGGGGACAGGGGCCCCAATCAGCCCCAGCATTTT
CASSEGDRGPNQPQHF
>.|TRBJ2-1|TRBV5-4|TRBD2
TGTGCCAGCAGCTTGGATCAGGGAGGGTACAATGAGCAGTTCTTC
CASSLDQGGYNEQFF
>.|TRBJ1-1|TRBV7-8|.
TGTGCCAGCAGCTTATCCCGACAGCCACTTATCACTGAAGCTTTCTTT
CASSLSRQPLITEAFF
>.|TRBJ2-1|TRBV5-8|TRBD1
TGTGCCAGCAGCCCCGGGACAGGAGTTCTTAGCTCCTACAATGAGCAGTTCTTC
CASSPGTGVLSSYNEQFF
>.|TRBJ2-5|TRBV7-6|TRBD1
TGTGCCAGCAGCCGCCTTTTGGACAGGGGAGTTGGAGAGACCCAGTACTTC
CASSRLLDRGVGETQYF
>.|TRBJ1-2|TRBV7-9|TRBD1
TGTGCCAGCAGCTTAGGGGACAGGGAAGGTCCGCATGGCTACACCTTC
CASSLGDREGPHGYTF
>.|TRBJ2-7|TRBV11-2|TRBD2
TGTGCCAGCAGCCCCACGGGACTAGCGGCCGGCGGCTCCTACGAGCAGTACTTC
CASSPTGLAAGGSYEQYF
>.|TRBJ1-1|TRBV3-1/TRBV3-2|.
TGTGCCAGCAGCCAAGTCGTACAGGGCACTGAAGCTTTCTTT
CASSQVVQGTEAFF
>.|TRBJ1-6|TRBV19|.
TGTGCCAGTATGGGGGCAGGGAGACCCAATTCACCCCTCCACTTT
CASMGAGRPNSPLHF
>.|TRBJ1-4|TRBV7-3|.
TGTGCCAGCAGCTTAACAGATTTTAAATCAGGGGAGTATGAAAAACTGTTTTTT
CASSLTDFKSGEYEKLFF
>.|TRBJ1-2|TRBV5-8|.
TGTGCCAGCCCCCCCGGTGTTAGCTATGGCTACACCTTC
CASPPGVSYGYTF
>.|TRBJ2-1|TRBV3-1/TRBV3-2|TRBD1
TGTGCCAGCAGCCAAGCTTGGGCCAATCAAGGGGGCATAGGGTACAATGAGCAGTTCTTC
CASSQAWANQGGIGYNEQFF
>.|TRBJ2-2|TRBV11-3|TRBD2
TGTGCCAGCAGCTTTCCGGTGGAGCGGGGGGGCAACGGGGAGCTGTTTTTT
CASSFPVERGGNGELFF
>.|TRBJ2-1|TRBV11-3|.
TGTGCCAGCAGCTTAGGACGGAGCTCCTACAATGAGCAGTTCTTC
CASSLGRSSYNEQFF
>.|TRBJ2-4|TRBV19|TRBD1
TGTGCCAGTACTACGACAGGGGCCAAAAACATTCAGTACTTC
CASTTTGAKNIQYF
>.|TRBJ1-1|TRBV18|.
TGTGCCAGCTCACCCATGAACACTGAAGCTTTCTTT
CASSPMNTEAFF
>.|TRBJ2-1|TRBV24-1|TRBD1
TGTGCCACCAGTGCAGGGGGCGGTAGGTCAAATGAGCAGTTCTTC
CATSAGGGRSNEQFF
>.|TRBJ1-2|TRBV19|TRBD1
TGTGCCAGTAGTATACGGGGACAGGGCCTGGGAGGCTACACCTTC
CASSIRGQGLGGYTF
>few|TRBJ2-3|TRBV19|TRBD2
TGTGCCAGTAGTTCCCGGGGTAGCGGGGCCACAGATACGCAGTATTTT
CASSSRGSGATDTQYF
>.|TRBJ2-3|TRBV2|TRBD2
TGTGCCAGCAGTACGACTAGCGGGGGCCCTAGCACAGATACGCAGTATTTT
CASSTTSGGPSTDTQYF
>few|TRBJ1-1|TRBV2|.
TGTGCCAGCAGTTCCGGACAGAACACTGAAGCTTTCTTT
CASSSGQNTEAFF
>few|TRBJ2-1|TRBV14|TRBD2
TGTGCCAGCAGGTCGAGCGGGGGGGCCTACAATGAGCAGTTCTTC
CASRSSGGAYNEQFF
>.|TRBJ2-1|TRBV7-9|TRBD2
TGTGCCAGCAGCTTAGTGGGGACTAGCTTGCCGTTCTTC
CASSLVGTSLPFF
>.|TRBJ2-5|TRBV5-1|TRBD2
TGCGCCAGCAGCTCGCATGGCGGGGGGGTGGAGACCCAGTACTTC
CASSSHGGGVETQYF
>few|TRBJ1-2|TRBV5-4|.
TGTGCCAGCAGCCCCTTTGAGAATAACTATGGCTACACCTTC
CASSPFENNYGYTF
>.|TRBJ2-2|TRBV5-1|.
TGCGCCAGCAGCTTGGCTGGGGCAGGAAGGAACACCGGGGAGCTGTTTTTT
CASSLAGAGRNTGELFF
>medium-sized|TRBJ2-1|TRBV6-1|TRBD1
TGTGCCAGCAGTGAGGTCCAGGGGGCTCGTCGGAGTGAGCAGTTCTTC
CASSEVQGARRSEQFF
>.|TRBJ2-7|TRBV19|.
TGTGCCAGTAGTCCGGAGGGGGCTGGCGAGCAGTACTTC
CASSPEGAGEQYF
>.|TRBJ1-6|TRBV7-9|TRBD1
TGTGCCAGCAGCCAGGGCACAGGGGATAATTCACCCCTCCACTTT
CASSQGTGDNSPLHF
>.|TRBJ1-3|TRBV27|TRBD1
TGTGCCAGCAGTGCAAGACAGGGGTCCTTCTCTGGAAACACCATATATTTT
CASSARQGSFSGNTIYF
>.|TRBJ2-7|TRBV3-1/TRBV3-2|TRBD1
TGTGCCAGCACCCAAAATACAGGGGGCGCGTCCTACGAGCAGTACTTC
CASTQNTGGASYEQYF
>.|TRBJ2-1|TRBV6-5|TRBD2
TGTGCCAGCAGTTCTAGCGGGGGACCCTACAATGAGCAGTTCTTC
CASSSSGGPYNEQFF
>.|TRBJ1-1|TRBV7-9|TRBD1
TGTGCCAGCAGACCTCCCGCAGGGGGCGCATCGGACACTGAAGCTTTCTTT
CASRPPAGGASDTEAFF
>.|TRBJ2-7|TRBV29-1|TRBD1
TGCAGCGTTTTTCTTTTCGGGACAGGAGGTTTCTACGAGCAGTACTTC
CSVFLFGTGGFYEQYF
>.|TRBJ2-5|TRBV5-1|TRBD2
TGCGCCAGCAGCTTTCGTGGGTCTAGCGGGGAGACCCAGTACTTC
CASSFRGSSGETQYF
>.|TRBJ1-4|TRBV18|.
TGTGCCAGCTCACCAAGTAGCAGGGGAGATGAAAAACTGTTTTTT
CASSPSSRGDEKLFF
>once|TRBJ1-2|TRBV5-1|TRBD1
TGCGCCAGCAGCTTGGTCACAGGGGCACCCGACTACACCTTC
CASSLVTGAPDYTF
>.|TRBJ1-5|TRBV6-5|.
TGTGCCAGCAGCTGGACTACTATATCCAATCAGCCCCAGCATTTT
CASSWTTISNQPQHF
>.|TRBJ1-1|TRBV7-9|.
TGTGCCAGCAGACTTAGTGGGTCGCGGGGAGGCACTGAAGCTTTCTTT
CASRLSGSRGGTEAFF
>.|TRBJ2-3|TRBV24-1|.
TGTGCCACAAGTGAAGGGGGGGGCACAGATACGCAGTATTTT
CATSEGGGTDTQYF
>.|TRBJ1-1|TRBV19|.
TGTGCCAGTGGGGCAGCAAGAGGTGAAGCTTTCTTT
CASGAARGEAFF
>.|TRBJ1-1|TRBV6-6|TRBD1
TGTGCCAGCAGATATTTTCAGGGGGCCGACACTGAAGCTTTCTTT
CASRYFQGADTEAFF
>.|TRBJ2-2|TRBV19|.
TGTGCCAGACAAGGGGCCGGGGAGCTGTTTTTT
CARQGAGELFF
>.|TRBJ1-1|TRBV7-9|.
TGTGCCAGCAGCTTATCTGCAGGGGCGAACACTGAAGCTTTCTTT
CASSLSAGANTEAFF
>.|TRBJ1-2|TRBV13|.
TGTGCCACCGCCCGGGGTGTGGACGACTATGGCTACACCTTC
CATARGVDDYGYTF
>.|TRBJ2-1|TRBV4-3|.
TGCGCCAGCAGCCAAGAACCCCTTCCCTATCGTGAGCAGTTCTTC
CASSQEPLPYREQFF
>.|TRBJ2-3|TRBV19|TRBD2
TGTGCCAGTAGTTCTGGACTAGCGGGGGGCCAGAAATTCACAGATACGCAGTATTTT
CASSSGLAGGQKFTDTQYF
>.|TRBJ1-5|TRBV2|.
TGTGCCAGCAGTGGTAGAGGCAGTAGCAATCAGCCCCAGCATTTT
CASSGRGSSNQPQHF
>.|TRBJ2-3|TRBV11-1|TRBD1
TGTGCCAGCAGCTGGACAGGGGAAGATACGCAGTATTTT
CASSWTGEDTQYF
>.|TRBJ1-6|TRBV6-5|.
TGTGCCAGCAGGGGCGGGGGACTCGGATGGTCACCCCTCCACTTT
CASRGGGLGWSPLHF
>.|TRBJ1-4|TRBV14|.
TGTGCCAGCAGCCAACGAAACTATAATGAAAAACTGTTTTTT
CASSQRNYNEKLFF
>.|TRBJ2-7|TRBV5-6|.
TGTGCCAGCAGCCCCTTAACGGGGTCCGGGTACGAGCAGTACTTC
CASSPLTGSGYEQYF
>.|TRBJ1-2|TRBV12-3/TRBV12-4|.
TGTGCCAGCAGTTTTCAGGGTAGCTATGGCTACACCTTC
CASSFQGSYGYTF
>.|TRBJ2-6|TRBV4-3|.
TGCGCCAGCAGCCAAGGCCAGGGTGGATCTGGGGCCAACGTCCTGACTTTC
CASSQGQGGSGANVLTF
>.|TRBJ1-2|TRBV5-1|.
TGCGCCAGCAGCTCCGATGGTCAGGGTTTATATGGCTACACCTTC
CASSSDGQGLYGYTF
>.|TRBJ1-2|TRBV6-5|.
TGTGCCAGCACTCCCCCGGGGAATTCAGCGGGTGGCTACACCTTC
CASTPPGNSAGGYTF
>once|TRBJ2-7|TRBV6-5|.
TGTGCCAGCGGTATTCGGGGAAGGGGGTACGAGCAGTACTTC
CASGIRGRGYEQYF
>.|TRBJ2-7|TRBV21-1|.
TGTGCCAGCAGCAAAGTATCTGCAGGGGCAACCTACGAGCAGTACTTC
CASSKVSAGATYEQYF
>.|TRBJ1-4|TRBV4-3|.
TGCGCCAGCAGCCAAGAAAAAAAGCTTAGTGATAATGAAAAACTGTTTTTT
CASSQEKKLSDNEKLFF
>.|TRBJ2-3|TRBV4-1|TRBD2
TGCGCCAGCAGCCAAGATCTGGCTAGCGGGGGAGTCACAGATACGCAGTATTTT
CASSQDLASGGVTDTQYF